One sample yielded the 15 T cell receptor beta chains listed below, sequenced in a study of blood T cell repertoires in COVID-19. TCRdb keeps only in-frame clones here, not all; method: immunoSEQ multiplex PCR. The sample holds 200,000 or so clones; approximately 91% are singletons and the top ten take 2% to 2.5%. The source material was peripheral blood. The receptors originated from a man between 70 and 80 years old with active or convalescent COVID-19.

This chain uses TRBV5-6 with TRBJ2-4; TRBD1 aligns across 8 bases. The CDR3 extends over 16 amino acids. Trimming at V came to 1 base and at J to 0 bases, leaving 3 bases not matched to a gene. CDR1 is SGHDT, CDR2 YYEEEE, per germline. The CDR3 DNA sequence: TGTGCCAGCAGCTTGCGACAGGGGCTAGCCAAAAACATTCAGTACTTC. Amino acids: CASSLRQGLAKNIQYF.

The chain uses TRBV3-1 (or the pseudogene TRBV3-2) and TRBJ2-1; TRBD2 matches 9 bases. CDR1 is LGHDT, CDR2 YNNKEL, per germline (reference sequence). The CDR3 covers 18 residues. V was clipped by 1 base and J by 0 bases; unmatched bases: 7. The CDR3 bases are TGTGCCAGCAGCCAAGGAGCTCTAGCGGGGTTCTCCTACAATGAGCAGTTCTTC. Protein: CASSQGALAGFSYNEQFF.

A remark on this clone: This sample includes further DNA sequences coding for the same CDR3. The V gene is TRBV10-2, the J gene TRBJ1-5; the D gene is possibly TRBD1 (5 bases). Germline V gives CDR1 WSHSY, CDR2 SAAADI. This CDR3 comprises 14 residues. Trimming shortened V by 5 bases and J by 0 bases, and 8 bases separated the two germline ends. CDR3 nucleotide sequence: TGCGCCAGCAGTCCGACAGTTAGCAATCAGCCCCAGCATTTT. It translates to CASSPTVSNQPQHF.

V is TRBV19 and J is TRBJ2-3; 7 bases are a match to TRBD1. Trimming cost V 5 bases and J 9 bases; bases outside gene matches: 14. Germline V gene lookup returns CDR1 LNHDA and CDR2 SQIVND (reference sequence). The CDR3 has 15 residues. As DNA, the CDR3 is TGTGCCAGTAGTTCGATGACAGGGATCGGCGGGACGCAGTATTTT. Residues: CASSSMTGIGGTQYF.

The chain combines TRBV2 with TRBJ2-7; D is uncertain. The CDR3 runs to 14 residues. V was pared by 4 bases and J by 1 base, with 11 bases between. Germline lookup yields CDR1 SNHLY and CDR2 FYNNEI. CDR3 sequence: CASSVGFTSYEQYF. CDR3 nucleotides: TGTGCCAGCAGTGTTGGCTTTACATCCTACGAGCAGTACTTC.

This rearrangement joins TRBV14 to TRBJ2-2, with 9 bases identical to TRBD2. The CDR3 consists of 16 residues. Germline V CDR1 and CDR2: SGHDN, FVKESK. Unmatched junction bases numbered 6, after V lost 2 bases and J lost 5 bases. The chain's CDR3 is CASSQLAGGPTGELFF. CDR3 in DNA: TGTGCCAGCAGCCAACTCGCGGGAGGGCCTACCGGGGAGCTGTTTTTT. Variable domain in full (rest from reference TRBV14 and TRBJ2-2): EAGVTQFPSHSVIEKGQTVTLRCDPISGHDNLYWYRRVMGKEIKFLLHFVKESKQDESGMPNNRFLAERTGGTYSTLKVQPAELEDSGVYFCASSQLAGGPTGELFFGEGSRLTVL.

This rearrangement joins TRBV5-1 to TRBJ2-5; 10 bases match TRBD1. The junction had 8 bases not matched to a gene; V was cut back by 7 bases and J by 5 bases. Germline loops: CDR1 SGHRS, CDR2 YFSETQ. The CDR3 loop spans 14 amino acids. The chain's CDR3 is CASRMGQGKETQYF. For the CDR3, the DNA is TGCGCCAGCCGAATGGGACAGGGGAAGGAGACCCAGTACTTC.

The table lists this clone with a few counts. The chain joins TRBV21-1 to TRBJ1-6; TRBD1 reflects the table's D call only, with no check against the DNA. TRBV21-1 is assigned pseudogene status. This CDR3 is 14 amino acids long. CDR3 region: CASSGGQPYSPLHF. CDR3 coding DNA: TGTGCCAGCAGCGGGGGACAGCCTTATTCACCCCTCCACTTT.

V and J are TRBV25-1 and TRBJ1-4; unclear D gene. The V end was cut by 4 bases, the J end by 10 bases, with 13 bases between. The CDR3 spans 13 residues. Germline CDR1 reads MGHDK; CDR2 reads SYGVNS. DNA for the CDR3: TGTGCCAGCAGTGGGCTCCTTGATGGAAAACTGTTTTTT. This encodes CASSGLLDGKLFF.

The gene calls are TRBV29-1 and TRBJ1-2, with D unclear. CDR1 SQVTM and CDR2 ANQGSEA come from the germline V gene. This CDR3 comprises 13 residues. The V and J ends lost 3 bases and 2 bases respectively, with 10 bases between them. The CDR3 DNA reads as TGCAGCGTTGAGTCACCAGGAAACTATGGCTACACCTTC. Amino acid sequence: CSVESPGNYGYTF.

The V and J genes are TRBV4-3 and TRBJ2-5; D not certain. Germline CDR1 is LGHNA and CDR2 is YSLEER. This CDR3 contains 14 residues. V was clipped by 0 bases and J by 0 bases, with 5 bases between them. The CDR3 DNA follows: TGCGCCAGCAGCCAAGATTACTACCAAGAGACCCAGTACTTC. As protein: CASSQDYYQETQYF.

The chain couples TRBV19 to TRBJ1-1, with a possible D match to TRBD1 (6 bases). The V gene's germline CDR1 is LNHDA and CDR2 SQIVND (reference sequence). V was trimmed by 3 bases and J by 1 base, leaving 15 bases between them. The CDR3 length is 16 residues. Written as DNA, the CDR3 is TGTGCCAGTAGTATGACTCCGGGACAAGGGAACACTGAAGCTTTCTTT. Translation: CASSMTPGQGNTEAFF.

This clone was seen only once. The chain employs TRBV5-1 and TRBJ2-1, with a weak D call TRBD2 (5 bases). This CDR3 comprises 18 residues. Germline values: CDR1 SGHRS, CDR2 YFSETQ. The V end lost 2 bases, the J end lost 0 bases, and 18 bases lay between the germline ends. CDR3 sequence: CASSFGEKAQSSYNEQFF. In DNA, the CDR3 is TGCGCCAGCAGCTTCGGGGAAAAGGCCCAGAGCTCCTACAATGAGCAGTTCTTC.

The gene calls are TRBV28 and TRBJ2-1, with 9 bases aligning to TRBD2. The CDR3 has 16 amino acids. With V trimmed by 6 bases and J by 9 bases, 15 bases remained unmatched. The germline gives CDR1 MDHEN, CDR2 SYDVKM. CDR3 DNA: TGTGCCAGCAGACCTTCTTGGCGGGAGGGCTTTAGTGAGCAGTTCTTC. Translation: CASRPSWREGFSEQFF.

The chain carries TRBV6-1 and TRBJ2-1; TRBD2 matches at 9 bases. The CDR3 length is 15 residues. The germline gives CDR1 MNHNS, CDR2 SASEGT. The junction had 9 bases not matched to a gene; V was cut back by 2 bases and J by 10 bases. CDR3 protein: CASSESLAGYDEQFF. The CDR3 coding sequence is TGTGCCAGCAGTGAAAGTCTAGCGGGATATGACGAGCAGTTCTTC.